The sequence of this T cell receptor (beta chain) was determined in a study of a mutant IDH1 vaccine in newly diagnosed glioma. J lost 0 bases, V lost 4 bases, and 3 bases had no gene match. There are 14 residues in the CDR3. In germline, CDR1 is SGHAT, CDR2 FQNNGV. Turning to this clone: Its antigen remains unknown.

Time point noted: week 11, during vaccination. Every vaccine dose comprised 300 ug of mutant IDH1 20-mer peptide plus topical imiquimod. Assay: immunoSEQ multiplex PCR; the TCRdb copy retains only in-frame clones and omits some. The profile shows around 62,000 clones, 70% to 90% of them singletons. The starting material was PBMCs, obtained from a glioma patient whose treatment included an IDH1 peptide vaccine. The TCR sequence derives from a man in his forties with glioma. The chain recombines TRBV11-2 with TRBJ2-7; TRBD1 matches at 7 bases. Here the CDR3 DNA reads TGTGCCAGCAGCTGGGGACAGAACTCCTACGAGCAGTACTTC. Amino acids: CASSWGQNSYEQYF.